This entry lists 14 T cell receptor beta chains sequenced from one sample in a study of blood T cells in healthy people across ages. Then a second PCR, running roughly 6 to 11 cycles, was carried out with a sample-barcoded 5' primer and a J-beta primer mix. MiXCR, applied by TCRdb to the 5' RACE reads, yields one record per CDR3 protein. The sample records 950,000 to 1,200,000 distinct CDR3 sequences, roughly two fifths being singletons. Sequencing was done on a sample of blood. Receptor source: a man aged 18 to 35 in good health.

This clonotype was counted only a few times. V is TRBV6-1 and J is TRBJ1-4, with 7 bases fitting TRBD1. The CDR3 runs 18 residues. The V gene's germline CDR1 is MNHNS and CDR2 SASEGT. The trim removed 5 bases at V and 7 bases at J, leaving 19 bases unmatched. The CDR3 coding sequence is TGTGCCAGCAGTCAAAACAGGGGATTTGAGATGGGTAGTGAAAAACTGTTTTTT. Amino acid sequence: CASSQNRGFEMGSEKLFF.

The gene calls are TRBV25-1 and TRBJ1-5; a possible D gene is TRBD1 (5 bases). The CDR3 loop spans 14 amino acids. From germline, CDR1 is MGHDK and CDR2 SYGVNS. V lost 2 bases and J 4 bases, leaving 9 bases between the germline ends. In DNA, the CDR3 is TGTGCCAGCAGTGAAATGGGGGGGAATCAGCCCCAGCATTTT. It encodes CASSEMGGNQPQHF.

This clonotype was picked up a small number of times. The rearrangement links TRBV4-1 to TRBJ1-6, with no clear D. The CDR3 loop spans 13 amino acids. The V end lost 1 base, the J end lost 7 bases, and 5 bases lay between the germline ends. Germline lookup yields CDR1 MGHRA and CDR2 YSYEKL. The CDR3 loop is CASSQAENSPLHF. The CDR3 DNA reads TGCGCCAGCAGCCAAGCAGAGAATTCACCCCTCCACTTT.

V is TRBV29-1 and J is TRBJ1-2, with D unresolved. The CDR3 totals 13 residues. The germline gives CDR1 SQVTM, CDR2 ANQGSEA. The germline V and J ends were trimmed by 5 bases and 3 bases, with 13 bases remaining between them. The chain's CDR3 is CSVRLVTHYGYTF. In DNA form, the CDR3 reads TGCAGCGTTCGACTGGTGACACACTATGGCTACACCTTC. The entire variable domain, with the rest obtained from reference TRBV29-1 and TRBJ1-2, is as follows: SAVISQKPSRDICQRGTSLTIQCQVDSQVTMMFWYRQQPGQSLTLIATANQGSEATYESGFVIDKFPISRPNLTFSTLTVSNMSPEDSSIYLCSVRLVTHYGYTFGSGTRLTVV.

This clonotype turned up a few times. J is TRBJ2-7 and V is TRBV20-1; D is unresolved. This CDR3 has 12 residues. V lost 7 bases and J lost 2, with 12 bases in between. The germline V gene encodes CDR1 DFQATT and CDR2 SNEGSKA (reference sequence). The CDR3: CSVPFSTYEQYF. CDR3 coding DNA: TGCAGTGTTCCCTTTTCGACCTACGAGCAGTACTTC.

As to this clonotype: Sequence at one end of the junction differs from germline and may be a read error. In DNA, the CDR3 is TGTGCCAGCAACCAAACGGAGTCTGGACGGCGCTCATGGACGCAGTATTTT. It encodes CASNQTESGRRSWTQYF. The gene calls are TRBV3-1 and TRBJ2-3; D unresolved. CDR1 is LGHDT, CDR2 YNNKEL, per germline (reference sequence). There are 17 residues in the CDR3.

This chain connects TRBV20-1 to TRBJ1-5; D is perhaps TRBD1 (5 bases). Trimming took off 4 bases at V and 4 bases at J, with 11 bases between the two ends. The CDR3 extends over 13 amino acids. From germline, CDR1 is DFQATT and CDR2 SNEGSKA (reference sequence). Here the CDR3 reads CSAIGQGNQPQHF. In DNA form, the CDR3 reads TGCAGTGCTATAGGGCAGGGAAATCAGCCCCAGCATTTT.

The V gene is TRBV12-3 or TRBV12-4, the J gene TRBJ1-2; 7 bases map to TRBD1. The length of the CDR3 is 15 residues. Germline trimming cut 5 bases from V and 4 bases from J; bases unmatched to any gene: 10. The CDR3 DNA follows: TGTGCCAGCAGTCCGCGGGACAGACCCCTCTATGGCTACACCTTC. Translating gives CASSPRDRPLYGYTF.

The chain links TRBV9 to TRBJ2-3; maybe TRBD1 (5 bases). V lost 2 bases, J lost 6 bases, and 16 bases lay in between. The germline gives CDR1 SGDLS, CDR2 YYNGEE. The CDR3 length is 15 residues. The CDR3 spells CASSVRQLLGDTQYF. As DNA, the CDR3 is TGTGCCAGCAGCGTCCGACAGTTACTCGGGGATACGCAGTATTTT.

V is TRBV21-1 and J is TRBJ1-1; the table names TRBD1, a call not compared with the DNA. TRBV21-1 is given as a pseudogene. CDR3 length equals 15 residues. CDR3 nucleotides: TGTGCCAACAGCGCGCGACAGGGAGGGTTCACTGAAGCTTTCTTT. It encodes CANSARQGGFTEAFF.

This clonotype showed up just a few times. This chain connects TRBV29-1 to TRBJ2-3; D is perhaps TRBD1 (6 bases). The V gene lost 6 bases and the J gene lost 6 bases, with 22 bases spanning the gap. Germline assignment: CDR1 SQVTM and CDR2 ANQGSEA. The CDR3 consists of 15 residues. The CDR3 loop reads CSVKTDRLGSDTQYF. CDR3 in DNA: TGCAGCGTCAAAACCGACAGGCTGGGATCGGATACGCAGTATTTT.

This chain connects TRBV20-1 to TRBJ1-6; D gene ambiguous. Per germline, CDR1 DFQATT and CDR2 SNEGSKA (reference sequence). The V and J ends lost 3 bases and 0 bases respectively, with 6 bases between them. The CDR3 loop spans 14 amino acids. The CDR3 spells CSASLSSYNSPLHF. CDR3 nucleotide sequence: TGCAGTGCTAGCCTCAGCTCCTATAATTCACCCCTCCACTTT.

For this clonotype: One end of the junction does not line up with germline, which may come from a read error. The chain has TRBV12-3 or TRBV12-4 and TRBJ2-3; D is possibly TRBD1 (5 bases). This CDR3 is 13 amino acids long. CDR3 DNA: TGTGCCAGCAGTTCAATAGGCACAGGTACGCAGTATTTT. It translates to CASSSIGTGTQYF.

This rearrangement joins TRBV6-5 to TRBJ1-1; 8 nucleotides agree with TRBD1. CDR3 length equals 13 residues. Per germline, CDR1 MNHEY and CDR2 SVGAGI. Losses at the gene ends were 8 bases for V and 6 bases for J; bases not matched to a gene: 8. The CDR3 region has the DNA TGTGCCAGCCGCCCGGACAGGGTCGCTGAAGCTTTCTTT. Translation gives CASRPDRVAEAFF.